This TCR beta chain was retrieved from a study of patients and donors after allogeneic stem cell transplantation. TCRdb called the RT-PCR reads again in MiXCR, with one record for every CDR3 protein. This table has 9,500 to 10,000 distinct CDR3 sequences, about 6.2% appearing once. The CDR3 spans 12 residues. V lost 2 bases and J lost 5, with 6 bases in between. The V gene's germline CDR1 is MNHNS and CDR2 SASEGT. This clonotype was observed at least ten times. This sequence was found in a human donor who was either an allogeneic HSCT recipient or a stem cell or donor lymphocyte infusion donor (not recorded which). It is not recorded whose cells these are; they may come from a transplant donor. The sample comprised blood, either unsorted or a sorted T cell fraction (not recorded which). The V gene is TRBV6-1, the J gene TRBJ1-1; D remains unclear. The CDR3 DNA reads as TGTGCCAGCAGTGAATGGGGAACTGAAGCTTTCTTT. As protein: CASSEWGTEAFF.